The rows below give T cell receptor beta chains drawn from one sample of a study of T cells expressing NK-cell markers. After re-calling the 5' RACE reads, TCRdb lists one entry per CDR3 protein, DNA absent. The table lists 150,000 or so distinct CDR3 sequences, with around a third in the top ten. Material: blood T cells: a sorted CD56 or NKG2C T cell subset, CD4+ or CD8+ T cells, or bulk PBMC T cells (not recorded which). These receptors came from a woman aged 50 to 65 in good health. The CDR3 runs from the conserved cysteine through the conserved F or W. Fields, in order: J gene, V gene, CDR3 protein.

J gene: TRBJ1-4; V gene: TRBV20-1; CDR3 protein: CSARDVGGSHYEKLFF
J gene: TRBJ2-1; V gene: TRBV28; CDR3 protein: CASSLLPGPSSSYNEQFF
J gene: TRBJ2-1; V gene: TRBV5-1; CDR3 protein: CASSHRGAGVYNEQFF
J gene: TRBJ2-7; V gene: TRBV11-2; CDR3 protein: CASSLVTSGRYEQYF
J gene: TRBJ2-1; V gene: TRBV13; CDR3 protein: CASSLLVMGEQFF
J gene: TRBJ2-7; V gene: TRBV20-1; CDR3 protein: CSARDQRARTYEQYF
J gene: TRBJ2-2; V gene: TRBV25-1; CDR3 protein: CASSSGGPGTGELFF
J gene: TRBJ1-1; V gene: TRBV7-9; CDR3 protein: CASSSDLSPNTEAFF
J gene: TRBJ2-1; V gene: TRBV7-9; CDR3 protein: CASSLEARLASYNEQFF
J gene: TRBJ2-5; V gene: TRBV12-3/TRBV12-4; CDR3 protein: CASRSGTGGVQYF
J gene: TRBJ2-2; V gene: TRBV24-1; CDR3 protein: CATDSGRDTGELFF
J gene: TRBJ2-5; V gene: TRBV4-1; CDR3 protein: CASSPFAGGQETQYF
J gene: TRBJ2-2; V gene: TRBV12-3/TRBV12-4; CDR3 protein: CASRTGDAGELFF
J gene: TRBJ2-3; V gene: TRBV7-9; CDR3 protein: CASSLLQGMDTQYF
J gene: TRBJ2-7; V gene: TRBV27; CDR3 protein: CASSPSGEQYF
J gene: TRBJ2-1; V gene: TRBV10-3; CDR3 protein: CAISLADSYNEQFF
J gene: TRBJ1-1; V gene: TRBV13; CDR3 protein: CASSLDREGTEAFF
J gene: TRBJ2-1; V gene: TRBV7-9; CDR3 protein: CASSRDRGSYNEQFF
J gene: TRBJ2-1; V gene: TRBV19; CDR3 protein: CASSIDQENEQFF
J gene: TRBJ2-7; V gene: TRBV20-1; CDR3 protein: CSARDLTVYEQYF
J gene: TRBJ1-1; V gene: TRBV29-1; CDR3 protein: CSADSLNTEAFF
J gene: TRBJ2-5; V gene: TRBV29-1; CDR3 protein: CSVDGSRETQYF
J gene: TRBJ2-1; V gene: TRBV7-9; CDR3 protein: CASSSESGLPYNEQFF
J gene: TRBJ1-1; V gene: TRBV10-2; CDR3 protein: CASSEDRLNTEAFF
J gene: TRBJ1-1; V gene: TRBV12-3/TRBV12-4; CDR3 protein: CASSFGGPEAFF
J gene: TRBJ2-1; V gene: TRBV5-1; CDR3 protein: CASSPAVAGALEQFF
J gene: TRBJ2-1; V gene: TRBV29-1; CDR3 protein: CSVEGGMASGSYNEQFF
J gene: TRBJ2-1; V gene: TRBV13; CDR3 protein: CASSHGENEQFF
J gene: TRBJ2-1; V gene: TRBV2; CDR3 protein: CASAGLAGTNPLFNEQFF
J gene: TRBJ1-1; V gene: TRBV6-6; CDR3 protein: CASRANRGNTEAFF
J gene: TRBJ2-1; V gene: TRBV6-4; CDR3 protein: CATATSGEYNEQFF
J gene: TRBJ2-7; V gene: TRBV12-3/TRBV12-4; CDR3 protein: CASSPRNSYEQYF
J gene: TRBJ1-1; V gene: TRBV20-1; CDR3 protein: CSALTGNTEAFF
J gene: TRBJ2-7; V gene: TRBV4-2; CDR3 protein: CASSLWTSGSYEQYF
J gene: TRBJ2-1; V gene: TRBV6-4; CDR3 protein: CASSDVETGEQFF
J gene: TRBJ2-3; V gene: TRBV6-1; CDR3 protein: CASSEEQGGSADTQYF
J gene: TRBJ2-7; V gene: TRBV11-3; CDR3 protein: CASTTKGGSSYEQYF
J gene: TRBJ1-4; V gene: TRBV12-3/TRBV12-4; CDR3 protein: CASSFPGDEKLFF
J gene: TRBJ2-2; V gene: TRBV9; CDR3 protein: CASSAPSAGELFF
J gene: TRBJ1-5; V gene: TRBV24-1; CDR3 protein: CATKQGAGQPQHF
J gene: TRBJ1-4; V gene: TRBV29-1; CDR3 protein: CSAGSGTGTEKLFF